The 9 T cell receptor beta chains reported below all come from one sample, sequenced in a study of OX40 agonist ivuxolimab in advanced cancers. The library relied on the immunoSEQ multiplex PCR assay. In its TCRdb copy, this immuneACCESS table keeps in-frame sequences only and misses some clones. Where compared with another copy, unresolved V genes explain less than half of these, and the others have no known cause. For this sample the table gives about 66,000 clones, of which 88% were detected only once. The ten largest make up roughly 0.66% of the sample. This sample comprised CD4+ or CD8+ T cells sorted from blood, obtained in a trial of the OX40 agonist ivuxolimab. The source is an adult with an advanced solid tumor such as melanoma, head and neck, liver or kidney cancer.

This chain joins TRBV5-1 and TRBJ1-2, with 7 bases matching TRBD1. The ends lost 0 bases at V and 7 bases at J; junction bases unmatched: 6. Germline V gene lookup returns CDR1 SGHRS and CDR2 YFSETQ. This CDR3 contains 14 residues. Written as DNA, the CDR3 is TGCGCCAGCAGCTTGGGGGGACAGCCCAGTGGCTACACCTTC. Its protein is CASSLGGQPSGYTF.

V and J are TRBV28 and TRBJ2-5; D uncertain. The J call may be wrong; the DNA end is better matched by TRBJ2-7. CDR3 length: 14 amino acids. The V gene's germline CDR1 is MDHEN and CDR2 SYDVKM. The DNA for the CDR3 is TGTGCCAGCAGTTCACCGGGCCACTCCTACGAGCAGTACTTC. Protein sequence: CASSSPGHSYEQYF.

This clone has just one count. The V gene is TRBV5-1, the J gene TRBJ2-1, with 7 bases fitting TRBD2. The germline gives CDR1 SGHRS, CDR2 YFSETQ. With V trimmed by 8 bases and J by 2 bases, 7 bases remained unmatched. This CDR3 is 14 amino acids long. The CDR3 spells CASNPGGPYNEQFF. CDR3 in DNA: TGCGCCAGTAACCCGGGAGGACCCTACAATGAGCAGTTCTTC.

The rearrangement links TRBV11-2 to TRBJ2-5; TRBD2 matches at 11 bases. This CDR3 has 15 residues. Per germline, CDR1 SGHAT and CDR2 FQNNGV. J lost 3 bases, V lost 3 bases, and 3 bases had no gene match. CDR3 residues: CASSLSTSGKETQYF. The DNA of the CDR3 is TGTGCCAGCAGCTTGTCGACTAGCGGGAAAGAGACCCAGTACTTC. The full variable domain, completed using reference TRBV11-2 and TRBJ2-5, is EAGVAQSPRYKIIEKRQSVAFWCNPISGHATLYWYQQILGQGPKLLIQFQNNGVVDDSQLPKDRFSAERLKGVDSTLKIQPAKLEDSAVYLCASSLSTSGKETQYFGPGTRLLVL.

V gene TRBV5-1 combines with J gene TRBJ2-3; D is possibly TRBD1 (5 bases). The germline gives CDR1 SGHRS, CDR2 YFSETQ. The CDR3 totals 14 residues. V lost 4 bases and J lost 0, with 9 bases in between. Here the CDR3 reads CASSTGLSTDTQYF. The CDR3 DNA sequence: TGCGCCAGCAGCACAGGCTTAAGCACAGATACGCAGTATTTT. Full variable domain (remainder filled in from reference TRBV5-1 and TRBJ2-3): KAGVTQTPRYLIKTRGQQVTLSCSPISGHRSVSWYQQTPGQGLQFLFEYFSETQRNKGNFPGRFSGRQFSNSRSEMNVSTLELGDSALYLCASSTGLSTDTQYFGPGTRLTVL.

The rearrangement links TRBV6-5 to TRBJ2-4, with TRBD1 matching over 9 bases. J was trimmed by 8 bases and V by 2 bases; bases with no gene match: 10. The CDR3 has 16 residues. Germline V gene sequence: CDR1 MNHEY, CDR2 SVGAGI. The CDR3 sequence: CASSYTVQGANHIQYF. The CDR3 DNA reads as TGTGCCAGCAGTTACACCGTACAGGGGGCGAATCACATTCAGTACTTC.

In DNA form, the CDR3 reads TGTGCCAGCAGCGTAGTGGCTAACCGACGATTCACAGATACGCAGTATTTT. It specifies CASSVVANRRFTDTQYF. This chain uses TRBV9 with TRBJ2-3, with D unresolved. Germline loops: CDR1 SGDLS, CDR2 YYNGEE. Trimming pared 0 bases from V and 2 bases from J, leaving 16 bases between. The CDR3 has 17 amino acids.

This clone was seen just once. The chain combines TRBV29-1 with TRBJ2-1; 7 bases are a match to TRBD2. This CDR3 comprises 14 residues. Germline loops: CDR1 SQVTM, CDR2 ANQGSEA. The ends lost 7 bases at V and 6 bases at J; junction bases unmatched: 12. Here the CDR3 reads CSGEGVTSFNEQFF. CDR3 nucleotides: TGCAGCGGGGAAGGAGTGACTAGCTTCAATGAGCAGTTCTTC.

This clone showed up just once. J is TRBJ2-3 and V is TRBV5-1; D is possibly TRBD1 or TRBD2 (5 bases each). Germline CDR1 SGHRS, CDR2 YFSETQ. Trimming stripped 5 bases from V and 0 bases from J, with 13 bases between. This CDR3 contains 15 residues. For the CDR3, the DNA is TGCGCCAGCAGTGATGGGGGAGCTAGCACAGATACGCAGTATTTT. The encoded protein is CASSDGGASTDTQYF.